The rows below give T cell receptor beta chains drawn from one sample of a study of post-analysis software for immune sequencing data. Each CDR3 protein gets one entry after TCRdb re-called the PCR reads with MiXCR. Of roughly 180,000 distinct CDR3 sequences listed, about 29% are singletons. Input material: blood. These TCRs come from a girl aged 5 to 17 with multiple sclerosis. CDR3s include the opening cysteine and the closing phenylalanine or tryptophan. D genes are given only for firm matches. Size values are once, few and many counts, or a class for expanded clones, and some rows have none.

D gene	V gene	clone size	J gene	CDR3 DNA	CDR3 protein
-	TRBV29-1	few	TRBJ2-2	TGCAGCGTTCGGAGAGGGAGCACCGGGGAGCTGTTTTTT	CSVRRGSTGELFF
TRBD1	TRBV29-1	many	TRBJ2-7	TGCAGCGTTGGGGACAGGGGGAACTACGAGCAGTACTTC	CSVGDRGNYEQYF
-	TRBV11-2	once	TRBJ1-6	TGTGCCAGCAGCTTAGATCAGATCGGTTCACCCCCCCACTTT	CASSLDQIGSPPHF
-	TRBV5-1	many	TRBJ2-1	TGCGCCAGCAGCTCCCTTGGAAATAGCGCATCCTACAATGAGCAGTTCTTC	CASSSLGNSASYNEQFF
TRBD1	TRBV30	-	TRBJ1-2	TGTGCCTGGAGTGTTGACAGGGGGAACGGCTACACCTTC	CAWSVDRGNGYTF
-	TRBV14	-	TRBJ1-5	TGTGCCAGCAGCCAAGCGGGTAAGCCCCAGCATTTT	CASSQAGKPQHF
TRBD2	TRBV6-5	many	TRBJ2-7	TGTGCCAGCAGTTACGGGAGCGGGAGGTACTACGAGCAGTACTTC	CASSYGSGRYYEQYF
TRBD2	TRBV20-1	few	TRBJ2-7	TGCAGTGCTAGAGATCTTCCCACTAGCGGTTACGAGCAGTACTTC	CSARDLPTSGYEQYF
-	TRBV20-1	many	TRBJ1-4	TGCAGTGCTAGACCGGGAAGCACTAATGAAAAACTGTTTTTT	CSARPGSTNEKLFF
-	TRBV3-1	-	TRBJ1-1	TGTGCCAGCAGCCAAGCCCAGGGAGGGAACACTGAAGCTTTCTTT	CASSQAQGGNTEAFF
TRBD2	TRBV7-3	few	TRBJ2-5	TGTGCCAGCAGCCCCCAGTCGGGAGGGCCGGGTGAGCAGTACTTC	CASSPQSGGPGEQYF
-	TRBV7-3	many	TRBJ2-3	TGTGCCAGCAGCTCCGGTAGCGCGAGCACAGATACGCAGTATTTT	CASSSGSASTDTQYF
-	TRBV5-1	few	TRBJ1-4	TGCGCCAGCAGTACAGCAACTAATGAAAAACTGTTTTTT	CASSTATNEKLFF
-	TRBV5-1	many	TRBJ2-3	TGCGCCAGCAGCTCTGCAGGGTATGGGGGCACAGATACGCAGTATTTT	CASSSAGYGGTDTQYF
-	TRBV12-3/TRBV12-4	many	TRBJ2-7	TGTGCCAGCAGTAAATCTAGGAAAGGTAACGAGCAGTACTTC	CASSKSRKGNEQYF
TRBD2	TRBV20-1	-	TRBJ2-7	TGCTGTGCCGTGGGCGGGAGAGGAACCTACAATGAGCAGTACTTC	CCAVGGRGTYNEQYF
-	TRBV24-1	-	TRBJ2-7	TGTGCCACCAGTGGTAGCGACTCCTACAATGAGCAGTACTTC	CATSGSDSYNEQYF
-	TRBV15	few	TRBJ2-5	TGTGCCACCAGCAGAGGAGCTTCGGGTCAAGAGACCCAGTACTTC	CATSRGASGQETQYF
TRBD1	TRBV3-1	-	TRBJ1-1	TGTGCCAGCAGCCAAGAGGGACAGGGGGCAAACACTGAAGCTTTCTTT	CASSQEGQGANTEAFF
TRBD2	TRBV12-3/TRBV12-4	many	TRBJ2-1	TGTGCCAGCAGTTCCTCCTCCCCGACTAGCGGGAGTAAGGATGAGCAGTTCTTC	CASSSSSPTSGSKDEQFF